A single sample is the source of the 29 T cell receptor beta chains below, sequenced in a study of Ad26.COV2.S vaccination and SARS-CoV-2 variants. Profiling relied on immunoSEQ multiplex PCR, and the TCRdb table lists in-frame clones only, not all of them. This sample has under 550,000 clones, with 70% to 90% found just once. Treatment meaning: some 20 received Ad26.COV2.S at low or high dose, single or two shots; roughly 5 received placebo; per-sample allocation not given. Collection of the samples took place on day 63 after the first injection of vaccine or placebo. The sequences come from peripheral blood, collected in a trial of Ad26.COV2.S vaccine versus placebo. These receptors were obtained from a person aged 18-65 years who received the Ad26.COV2.S COVID-19 vaccine or a placebo.

The chain uses TRBV7-2 and TRBJ1-5, with TRBD1 matching over 9 bases. J gave up 1 base and V 7 bases, and 5 bases lay outside the gene matches. CDR1 is SGHTA and CDR2 is FQGNSA in the germline V gene. This CDR3 is 15 amino acids long. The CDR3 region has the DNA TGTGCCAGCACCCTGACAGGGGGAAGCAATCAGCCCCAGCATTTT. The encoded protein is CASTLTGGSNQPQHF.

The V gene is TRBV19, the J gene TRBJ2-2; D remains ambiguous. The CDR3 spans 14 residues. Per germline, CDR1 LNHDA and CDR2 SQIVND (reference sequence). V was clipped by 7 bases and J by 6 bases, with 15 bases between them. The CDR3 coding sequence is TGTGCCAGTACTTCGTCCTCCGGCTCCGGGGAGCTGTTTTTT. Translated: CASTSSSGSGELFF.

CDR3 sequence: CASSRPGLNYGYTF. CDR3 DNA sequence: TGCGCCAGCAGCCGCCCGGGACTCAACTATGGCTACACCTTC. V and J are TRBV4-1 and TRBJ1-2; TRBD1 is a possible D gene (5 bases). With 4 bases removed from V and 2 bases from J, the gap between germline ends came to 11 bases. Germline values: CDR1 MGHRA, CDR2 YSYEKL. The CDR3 consists of 14 residues.

The chain joins TRBV29-1 to TRBJ2-2; D call uncertain. Germline V CDR1 and CDR2: SQVTM, ANQGSEA. This CDR3 is 11 amino acids long. V was trimmed by 7 bases and J by 10 bases, leaving 13 bases between them. CDR3 nucleotide sequence: TGCAGCGCCCGTCTGGGCCCGGAGCTGTTTTTT. This encodes CSARLGPELFF.

This rearrangement joins TRBV28 to TRBJ1-4; D perhaps matches TRBD1 (5 bases). The ends were cut back, 5 bases at V and 0 bases at J, with 13 bases in the middle. The CDR3 is 16 amino acids. The germline V gene encodes CDR1 MDHEN and CDR2 SYDVKM. The DNA of the CDR3 is TGTGCCAGCAGTATCCTCACGGGGGCAACTAATGAAAAACTGTTTTTT. This gives the protein CASSILTGATNEKLFF.

The rearrangement links TRBV21-1 to TRBJ2-7; the table's D call, TRBD1, has no DNA check behind it. TRBV21-1 is classified as a pseudogene. This CDR3 contains 15 residues. This CDR3 is CASREENREDYEQYF. The CDR3 nucleotides are TGTGCCAGCAGGGAGGAAAACAGGGAAGACTACGAGCAGTACTTC.

The chain joins TRBV6-2 or TRBV6-3 to TRBJ2-7, with 7 bases that match TRBD2. With V trimmed by 5 bases and J by 2 bases, 9 bases remained unmatched. CDR1 and CDR2 from the germline V gene are MNHEY and SVGEGT. The CDR3 runs to 15 residues. As DNA, the CDR3 is TGTGCCAGCAGTAGGCCGGGGGGAACCCCCTACGAGCAGTACTTC. This translates into CASSRPGGTPYEQYF.

This clone was recorded a few times. The chain carries TRBV4-1 and TRBJ2-1; a possible D gene is TRBD1 (6 bases). This CDR3 region has 16 residues. Trimming took off 0 bases at V and 9 bases at J, with 18 bases between the two ends. From germline, CDR1 is MGHRA and CDR2 YSYEKL. The CDR3 region is CASSQDWAPGVGEQFF. DNA of the CDR3: TGCGCCAGCAGCCAAGATTGGGCCCCAGGGGTTGGTGAGCAGTTCTTC.

The chain carries TRBV6-2 or TRBV6-3 and TRBJ2-6, with no clear D. The V end was cut by 5 bases, the J end by 0 bases, with 8 bases between. In germline, CDR1 is MNHEY, CDR2 SVGEGT. The CDR3 covers 15 residues. CDR3 loop: CASSRPLSGANVLTF. For the CDR3, the DNA is TGTGCCAGCAGTCGACCCCTCTCTGGGGCCAACGTCCTGACTTTC.

The rearrangement links TRBV7-3 to TRBJ2-6, with 7 bases aligning to TRBD2. After removal of 5 bases from V and 2 bases from J, the junction contained 6 bases not matched to a gene. The CDR3 extends over 16 amino acids. The V gene's germline CDR1 is SGHTA and CDR2 FQGTGA. CDR3 region: CASSPGGPTGANVLTF. The CDR3 nucleotides are TGTGCCAGCAGCCCGGGAGGCCCCACTGGGGCCAACGTCCTGACTTTC.

This chain uses TRBV7-9 with TRBJ2-2, with 7 bases that match TRBD2. Unmatched junction bases numbered 14, after V lost 7 bases and J lost 6 bases. The CDR3 contains 16 residues. Germline V gene lookup returns CDR1 SEHNR and CDR2 FQNEAQ (reference sequence). The DNA for the CDR3 is TGTGCCAGCACAACAGGCTGGGGCGGGGGTCCCGGGGAGCTGTTTTTT. Translated: CASTTGWGGGPGELFF.

The CDR3 region is CASSKGRQVDGYTF. The CDR3 nucleotides are TGTGCCAGCAGCAAGGGACGGCAAGTGGACGGCTACACCTTC. This sequence joins TRBV6-5 and TRBJ1-2; D possibly corresponds to TRBD1 (5 bases). This CDR3 is 14 amino acids long. Trimming pared 6 bases from V and 8 bases from J, leaving 19 bases between. Germline assignment: CDR1 MNHEY and CDR2 SVGAGI.

The chain carries TRBV5-6 and TRBJ2-4; perhaps TRBD2 as D (5 bases). Germline CDR1 and CDR2: SGHDT and YYEEEE. There are 15 residues in the CDR3. V lost 2 bases and J 3 bases, leaving 12 bases between the germline ends. The CDR3 sequence is CASSFGIDIKNIQYF. CDR3 coding DNA: TGTGCCAGCAGCTTCGGGATAGACATCAAAAACATTCAGTACTTC.

The table lists this clone with a few counts. The sample has other DNA sequences that encode this CDR3 too. The rearrangement links TRBV9 to TRBJ1-6, with TRBD1 identical over 8 bases. Per the germline V gene, CDR1 is SGDLS and CDR2 is YYNGEE. Trimming cost V 3 bases and J 4 bases; bases outside gene matches: 3. The CDR3 is 15 residues long. The chain's CDR3 is CASSGTGGYNSPLHF. CDR3 bases: TGTGCCAGCAGCGGAACAGGGGGGTATAATTCACCCCTCCACTTT.

The gene calls are TRBV7-3 and TRBJ2-3; TRBD1 aligns across 7 bases. Germline values: CDR1 SGHTA, CDR2 FQGTGA. The CDR3 loop spans 18 amino acids. Unmatched junction bases numbered 14, after V lost 2 bases and J lost 3 bases. In DNA form, the CDR3 reads TGTGCCAGCAGCTTAGACCAGACAGGGTCCCAGTCTACAGATACGCAGTATTTT. Protein sequence: CASSLDQTGSQSTDTQYF. The entire variable domain, with the rest obtained from reference TRBV7-3 and TRBJ2-3, is as follows: GAGVSQTPSNKVTEKGKYVELRCDPISGHTALYWYRQSLGQGPEFLIYFQGTGAADDSGLPNDRFFAVRPEGSVSTLKIQRTERGDSAVYLCASSLDQTGSQSTDTQYFGPGTRLTVL.

This chain uses TRBV6-2 or TRBV6-3 with TRBJ2-3; D gene ambiguous. Looked up from germline, CDR1 is MNHEY and CDR2 is SVGEGT. The length of the CDR3 is 17 residues. The V end was cut by 2 bases, the J end by 5 bases, with 20 bases between. The DNA for the CDR3 is TGTGCCAGCAGTTACGAAAGTCAAGAGCGTCCGGGAGATACGCAGTATTTT. Translation gives CASSYESQERPGDTQYF.

The chain combines TRBV7-9 with TRBJ1-3; D gene ambiguous. Germline assignment: CDR1 SEHNR and CDR2 FQNEAQ (reference sequence). This CDR3 comprises 12 residues. The V end lost 3 bases, the J end lost 3 bases, and 3 bases lay between the germline ends. The CDR3 DNA sequence: TGTGCCAGCAGCTTTAGTGGAAACACCATATATTTT. This translates into CASSFSGNTIYF.

The genes are TRBV6-4 and TRBJ1-1; D might be TRBD1 (6 bases). The CDR3 covers 13 residues. Germline CDR1 reads MRHNA; CDR2 reads SNTAGT. V lost 3 bases and J lost 4, with 9 bases in between. The CDR3 protein is CASSEQGGTEAFF. In DNA, the CDR3 is TGTGCCAGCAGTGAACAAGGGGGCACTGAAGCTTTCTTT.

This clone appeared a single time. The chain links TRBV9 to TRBJ2-6, with a weak D call TRBD1 (5 bases). There are 18 residues in the CDR3. Germline CDR1 reads SGDLS; CDR2 reads YYNGEE. V was cut by 0 bases and J by 0 bases, with 13 bases left in between. The CDR3 DNA reads TGTGCCAGCAGCGTAGGGGGCTTTCCCCTCTCTGGGGCCAACGTCCTGACTTTC. Amino acids: CASSVGGFPLSGANVLTF.

This clone has only a few counts. The rearrangement joins TRBV12-3 or TRBV12-4 to TRBJ2-5; no definite D call. V dropped 3 bases and J dropped 3 bases, with 8 bases sitting between them. CDR3 length equals 13 residues. The CDR3 coding sequence is TGTGCCAGCAGTTTCGGGCAGAAAGAGACCCAGTACTTC. It translates to CASSFGQKETQYF.

The chain employs TRBV18 and TRBJ2-6; TRBD1 agrees at 7 bases. J gave up 2 bases and V 4 bases, and 5 bases lay outside the gene matches. CDR1 is KGHSH and CDR2 is LQKENI in the germline V gene. The CDR3 length is 16 residues. CDR3 coding DNA: TGTGCCAGCTCACAGGGACAGAGGACTGGGGCCAACGTCCTGACTTTC. It encodes CASSQGQRTGANVLTF.

V and J are TRBV2 and TRBJ2-7; D may be TRBD2 (6 bases). Germline CDR1 and CDR2: SNHLY and FYNNEI. V lost 7 bases and J lost 5, with 9 bases in between. This CDR3 spans 11 amino acids. The CDR3 reads CASKEGNEQYF. The DNA for the CDR3 is TGTGCCAGCAAGGAGGGAAACGAGCAGTACTTC. Based on the CDR3 plus reference TRBV2 and TRBJ2-7, the full variable domain is EPEVTQTPSHQVTQMGQEVILRCVPISNHLYFYWYRQILGQKVEFLVSFYNNEISEKSEIFDDQFSVERPDGSNFTLKIRSTKLEDSAMYFCASKEGNEQYFGPGTRLTVT.

The chain couples TRBV19 to TRBJ2-7; TRBD1 or TRBD2 may be the D gene (5 bases each). Germline V gene lookup returns CDR1 LNHDA and CDR2 SQIVND (reference sequence). Trimming cost V 5 bases and J 2 bases, with 16 bases left between them. CDR3 length equals 15 residues. The CDR3 is CASSAGHPGTYEQYF. The CDR3 DNA sequence: TGTGCCAGTAGTGCAGGACACCCGGGGACCTACGAGCAGTACTTC.

This rearrangement joins TRBV19 to TRBJ2-7, with D tentatively TRBD1 (5 bases). The CDR3 runs to 14 residues. Trimming removed 3 bases at V and 2 bases at J, with 11 bases between. CDR1 and CDR2 (germline): LNHDA, SQIVND (reference sequence). The CDR3 here is CASSIAPGPYEQYF. The CDR3 bases are TGTGCCAGTAGTATTGCCCCAGGGCCCTACGAGCAGTACTTC. Filled out from reference TRBV19 and TRBJ2-7, the complete variable domain reads DGGITQSPKYLFRKEGQNVTLSCEQNLNHDAMYWYRQDPGQGLRLIYYSQIVNDFQKGDIAEGYSVSREKKESFPLTVTSAQKNPTAFYLCASSIAPGPYEQYFGPGTRLTVT.

This clone was counted a single time. The V call is TRBV7-3, the J call TRBJ2-5, with a weak D call TRBD2 (6 bases). This CDR3 spans 14 amino acids. The V end was cut by 2 bases, the J end by 2 bases, with 9 bases between. From germline, CDR1 is SGHTA and CDR2 FQGTGA. The chain's CDR3 is CASSLAGGQETQYF. Here the CDR3 DNA reads TGTGCCAGCAGCTTAGCCGGGGGACAAGAGACCCAGTACTTC.

The sample holds one count of this clone. The chain uses TRBV27 and TRBJ1-2; D uncertain. V was shortened by 0 bases and J by 7 bases, with 18 bases between the two germline ends. The germline V gene encodes CDR1 MNHEY and CDR2 SMNVEV (reference sequence). The CDR3 consists of 16 residues. The CDR3 protein is CASSLSRSPTTGGYTF. In DNA form, the CDR3 reads TGTGCCAGCAGTTTATCTCGATCCCCAACTACTGGTGGCTACACCTTC.

This chain connects TRBV2 to TRBJ1-1; no definite D call. The CDR3 is 13 amino acids. Germline V CDR1 and CDR2: SNHLY, FYNNEI. Trimming stripped 4 bases from V and 1 base from J, with 7 bases between. The CDR3, as DNA: TGTGCCAGCAGTGTTTCGGGGAACACTGAAGCTTTCTTT. This translates into CASSVSGNTEAFF.

The chain couples TRBV29-1 to TRBJ1-1; 7 nucleotides match TRBD1. The CDR3 contains 13 residues. Germline V lookup: CDR1 SQVTM, CDR2 ANQGSEA. The V gene end was trimmed by 3 bases and the J gene end by 9 bases; junction bases not matched to a gene: 10. For the CDR3, the DNA is TGCAGCGTTGACGTGACAGGGTTAAAAAAAGCTTTCTTT. Translating it yields CSVDVTGLKKAFF.

The chain carries TRBV28 and TRBJ1-1; TRBD1 agrees at 10 bases. Per the germline V gene, CDR1 is MDHEN and CDR2 is SYDVKM. Trimming took 5 bases from V and 4 from J; bases not matched to a gene: 16. This CDR3 spans 18 amino acids. The CDR3 is CASSLTGGWVNSFTEAFF. CDR3 in DNA: TGTGCCAGCAGTCTGACAGGGGGCTGGGTGAATTCTTTCACTGAAGCTTTCTTT.